This T cell receptor (beta chain) was obtained from a study of identical twins. Trimming left V 10 bases short and J 4 bases short, with 16 bases between. The CDR3 consists of 13 residues. CDR1 and CDR2 from the germline V gene are SGHAT and FQNNGV. Template switching added a universal primer binding site, and final cDNA carried unique molecular identifiers. Each CDR3 protein is one row after TCRdb ran MiXCR on the 5' RACE reads. The data contain about 790,000 distinct CDR3 sequences, roughly 18% of them seen just once; the ten biggest clones take up around 13%. In its sample, this clonotype was seen a few times. These same records also appear under a second study, on T cells expressing NK-cell markers. In that study: The contribution of dominant NKG2C+ clonotypes to CD8+ T cells in roughly six donors was about 1.0-7.0%.

This TCR came from a woman aged 18-35 years in good health. The chain couples TRBV11-2 to TRBJ1-2; D gene ambiguous. The sequenced material came from PBMCs. In nucleotides, the CDR3 is TGTGCCATCCGCAGCTATCGTGGCTATGGCTACACCTTC. Its protein is CAIRSYRGYGYTF. Based on the CDR3 plus reference TRBV11-2 and TRBJ1-2, the full variable domain is EAGVAQSPRYKIIEKRQSVAFWCNPISGHATLYWYQQILGQGPKLLIQFQNNGVVDDSQLPKDRFSAERLKGVDSTLKIQPAKLEDSAVYLCAIRSYRGYGYTFGSGTRLTVV.